The 19 T cell receptor beta chains below all came from one sample that was sequenced in a study of T cell responses to AZD1222 COVID-19 vaccine. Profiling relied on immunoSEQ multiplex PCR, and the TCRdb table lists in-frame clones only, not all of them. The data contain 110,000 or so clones, approximately 90% of them singletons. The sequenced sample was peripheral blood, obtained 28 days after the second AZD1222 dose. The source of these receptors is an adult who received the AZD1222 COVID-19 vaccine.

The chain carries TRBV7-9 and TRBJ1-1; D call uncertain. Germline V lookup: CDR1 SEHNR, CDR2 FQNEAQ (reference sequence). With 7 bases removed from V and 8 bases from J, the gap between germline ends came to 17 bases. This CDR3 has 13 amino acids. The DNA of the CDR3 is TGTGCCAGCACCCTTAGTGAAACAGTCGAAGCTTTCTTT. Translated, it gives CASTLSETVEAFF. The full variable domain, in which reference TRBV7-9 and TRBJ1-1 provide the parts outside the CDR3, is DTGVSQNPRHKITKRGQNVTFRCDPISEHNRLYWYRQTLGQGPEFLTYFQNEAQLEKSRLLSDRFSAERPKGSFSTLEIQRTEQGDSAMYLCASTLSETVEAFFGQGTRLTVV.

The sample holds one count of this clone. This CDR3 is CASSMDRGRGYTF. CDR3 nucleotides: TGTGCCAGCAGCATGGACAGGGGGCGTGGCTACACCTTC. V gene TRBV21-1 combines with J gene TRBJ1-2; the table's D call of TRBD1 was not tested on the DNA. TRBV21-1 is a pseudogene. The CDR3 sequence is 13 residues long.

V gene TRBV11-3 combines with J gene TRBJ2-5; 12 bases are shared with TRBD1. V lost 5 bases and J lost 3; bases outside the gene matches: 16. CDR1 is SGHNT and CDR2 is YENEEA in the germline V gene. The CDR3 has 19 amino acids. The chain's CDR3 is CASSPSRDRGRVLKETQYF. The CDR3 DNA reads as TGTGCCAGCAGCCCCAGCCGGGACAGGGGGCGAGTTCTTAAAGAGACCCAGTACTTC.

The genes are TRBV11-3 and TRBJ1-1; D ambiguous. Between the trimmed V and J ends, which lost 1 base and 0 bases, there was a span of 18 bases. The germline CDR1 and CDR2 sequences are SGHNT and YENEEA. CDR3 length equals 18 residues. The CDR3 is CASSLVTGRQDMNTEAFF. In DNA, the CDR3 is TGTGCCAGCAGCTTAGTTACCGGGCGCCAGGATATGAACACTGAAGCTTTCTTT.

The rearrangement links TRBV5-6 to TRBJ1-1; no clear D gene. V lost 2 bases to trimming and J lost 7 bases, with 12 bases between them. Germline V gene data show CDR1 as SGHDT and CDR2 as YYEEEE. This CDR3 has 13 residues. CDR3 DNA sequence: TGTGCCAGCAGCTTCGTCGACGGACGTGAAGCTTTCTTT. Its protein product is CASSFVDGREAFF.

This clone was picked up a small number of times. This chain joins TRBV9 and TRBJ2-7; D perhaps matches TRBD1 (6 bases). This CDR3 has 14 residues. Trimming left V 4 bases short and J 0 bases short, with 11 bases between. CDR1 is SGDLS and CDR2 is YYNGEE in the germline V gene. CDR3 in DNA: TGTGCCAGCAGCCCGAGAGGGGGCTCCTACGAGCAGTACTTC. Its translation is CASSPRGGSYEQYF.

The chain combines TRBV28 with TRBJ1-4; TRBD1 matches at 7 bases. The germline CDR1 and CDR2 sequences are MDHEN and SYDVKM. V gave up 6 bases and J gave up 3 bases; unmatched junction bases: 7. This CDR3 region has 15 residues. The chain's CDR3 is CASRQQQGSNEKLFF. The CDR3 nucleotides read TGTGCCAGCAGACAGCAACAGGGGTCTAATGAAAAACTGTTTTTT.

This chain uses TRBV5-1 with TRBJ2-5; TRBD1 aligns across 9 bases. V lost 0 bases and J lost 3; bases outside the gene matches: 6. Germline values: CDR1 SGHRS, CDR2 YFSETQ. CDR3 length: 16 amino acids. The CDR3 region is CASSLGPGQGEETQYF. The CDR3 DNA reads as TGCGCCAGCAGCTTGGGACCGGGACAGGGCGAAGAGACCCAGTACTTC.

A single count supports this clone. The genes are TRBV5-5 and TRBJ1-4; 9 bases fit TRBD1. In germline, CDR1 is SGHKS, CDR2 YYEKEE (reference sequence). The CDR3 runs 16 residues. With 0 bases clipped from V and 5 bases from J, the junction kept 5 bases outside the gene matches. As DNA, the CDR3 is TGTGCCAGCAGCTTGGGAGCCGACAGGGGGAATGAAAAACTGTTTTTT. Residues: CASSLGADRGNEKLFF.

J is TRBJ1-2 and V is TRBV6-5, with a tentative D call TRBD1 (6 bases). V lost 8 bases to trimming and J lost 6 bases, with 16 bases between them. The CDR3 totals 13 residues. CDR1 MNHEY and CDR2 SVGAGI come from the germline V gene. CDR3 sequence reads: CASGGRVLDGYTF. CDR3 nucleotide sequence: TGTGCCAGCGGGGGCAGGGTATTGGATGGCTACACCTTC.

This clone was seen only a few times. The V gene is TRBV4-1, the J gene TRBJ2-3; D remains ambiguous. Trimming left V 0 bases short and J 2 bases short, with 9 bases between. There are 15 residues in the CDR3. The germline CDR1 and CDR2 sequences are MGHRA and YSYEKL. CDR3 in DNA: TGCGCCAGCAGCCAAGATCTAACATTCACAGATACGCAGTATTTT. This translates into CASSQDLTFTDTQYF.

This clone occurred a few times. The chain combines TRBV10-1 with TRBJ2-2, with D maybe TRBD2 (5 bases). V shed 2 bases and J shed 4 bases, with 11 bases lying between them. Germline-derived CDR1 and CDR2 are WNHNN and SYGVQD (reference sequence). The CDR3 length is 15 residues. CDR3 region: CASSENPAGTGELFF. The CDR3 DNA reads as TGCGCCAGCAGTGAGAACCCGGCGGGCACCGGGGAGCTGTTTTTT.

This clone was observed a few times. The rearrangement links TRBV5-4 to TRBJ1-1; TRBD1 aligns across 8 bases. The CDR3 loop spans 15 amino acids. Germline trimming cut 4 bases from V and 4 bases from J; bases unmatched to any gene: 9. Germline lookup yields CDR1 SGHNT and CDR2 YYREEE (reference sequence). CDR3 protein: CASSAGQGASTEAFF. CDR3 bases: TGTGCCAGCAGCGCAGGACAGGGAGCGAGCACTGAAGCTTTCTTT.

This chain uses TRBV3-1 (or the pseudogene TRBV3-2) with TRBJ1-6; D is perhaps TRBD1 (5 bases). The CDR3 covers 15 residues. The V gene lost 4 bases and the J gene lost 7 bases, with 14 bases spanning the gap. CDR1 and CDR2 from the germline V gene are LGHDT and YNNKEL (reference sequence). The CDR3 DNA follows: TGTGCCAGCAGCCTGGGGGGGTGGGGAAATTCACCCCTCCACTTT. Translated: CASSLGGWGNSPLHF.

The chain couples TRBV7-9 to TRBJ1-5; D not resolved. This CDR3 is 14 amino acids long. The V gene's germline CDR1 is SEHNR and CDR2 FQNEAQ (reference sequence). Trimming pared 1 base from V and 6 bases from J, leaving 10 bases between. This CDR3 reads CASSLGQEPQPQHF. The DNA for the CDR3 is TGTGCCAGCAGCTTAGGGCAGGAACCTCAGCCCCAGCATTTT.

The chain uses TRBV11-3 and TRBJ2-3; D possibly matches TRBD1 or TRBD2 (5 bases each). V gave up 1 base and J gave up 2 bases, with 10 bases separating them. Germline V gives CDR1 SGHNT, CDR2 YENEEA. This CDR3 comprises 15 residues. DNA of the CDR3: TGTGCCAGCAGCTTAGGGGACCTTTCCACAGATACGCAGTATTTT. Translation: CASSLGDLSTDTQYF.

The rearrangement links TRBV5-1 to TRBJ1-3, with a tentative D call TRBD1 (6 bases). Germline loops: CDR1 SGHRS, CDR2 YFSETQ. There are 18 residues in the CDR3. V was pared by 1 base and J by 0 bases, with 17 bases between. CDR3 in DNA: TGCGCCAGCAGCTTGAGAGGGCAGGGGAGTTTCTCTGGAAACACCATATATTTT. It is translated as CASSLRGQGSFSGNTIYF.

The CDR3 DNA reads as TGTGCCAGCAGCCTAGCGGGCAATTACACAGATACGCAGTATTTT. Its translation: CASSLAGNYTDTQYF. V is TRBV5-4 and J is TRBJ2-3, with 8 nucleotides matching TRBD2. Germline CDR1 SGHNT, CDR2 YYREEE (reference sequence). The CDR3 sequence is 15 residues long. Trimming removed 4 bases from V and 2 bases from J; junction bases left unmatched: 6. Supplemented by reference TRBV5-4 and TRBJ2-3, the full variable domain reads ETGVTQSPTHLIKTRGQQVTLRCSSQSGHNTVSWYQQALGQGPQFIFQYYREEENGRGNFPPRFSGLQFPNYSSELNVNALELDDSALYLCASSLAGNYTDTQYFGPGTRLTVL.

This sequence joins TRBV13 and TRBJ1-6; D not resolved. This CDR3 contains 15 residues. CDR1 and CDR2 from the germline V gene are PRHDT and FYEKMQ (reference sequence). V was shortened by 8 bases and J by 5 bases, with 16 bases between the two germline ends. The CDR3 DNA reads TGTGCCAGCTCCTTTTGGGGTGTTAATAATTCACCCCTCCACTTT. Translated: CASSFWGVNNSPLHF.